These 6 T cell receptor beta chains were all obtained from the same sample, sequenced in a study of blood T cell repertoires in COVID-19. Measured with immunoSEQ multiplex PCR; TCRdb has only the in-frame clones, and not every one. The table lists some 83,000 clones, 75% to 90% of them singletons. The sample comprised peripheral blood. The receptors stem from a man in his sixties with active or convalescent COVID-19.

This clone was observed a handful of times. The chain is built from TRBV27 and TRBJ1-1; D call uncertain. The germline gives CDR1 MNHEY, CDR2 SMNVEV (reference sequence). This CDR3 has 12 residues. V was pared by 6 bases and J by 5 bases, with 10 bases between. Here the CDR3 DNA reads TGTGCCAGCAGAGCGGACTGGACTGAAGCTTTCTTT. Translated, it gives CASRADWTEAFF.

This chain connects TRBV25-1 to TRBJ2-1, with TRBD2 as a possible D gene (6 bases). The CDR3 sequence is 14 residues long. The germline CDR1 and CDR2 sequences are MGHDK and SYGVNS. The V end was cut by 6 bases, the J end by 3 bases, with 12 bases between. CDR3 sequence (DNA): TGTGCCAGCAGGGGGGGAGCGGTCTACAATGAGCAGTTCTTC. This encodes CASRGGAVYNEQFF.

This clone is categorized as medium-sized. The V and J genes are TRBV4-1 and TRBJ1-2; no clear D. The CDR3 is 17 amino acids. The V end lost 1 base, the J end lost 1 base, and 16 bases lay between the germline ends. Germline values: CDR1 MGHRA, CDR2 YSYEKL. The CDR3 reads CASSQGWSSTVNYGYTF. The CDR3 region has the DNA TGCGCCAGCAGCCAAGGATGGTCTAGCACAGTTAACTATGGCTACACCTTC.

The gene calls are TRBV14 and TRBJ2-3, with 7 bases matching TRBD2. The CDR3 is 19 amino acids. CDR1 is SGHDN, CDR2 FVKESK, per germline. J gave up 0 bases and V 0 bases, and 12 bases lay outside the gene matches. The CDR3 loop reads CASSQDRRGTLLSTDTQYF. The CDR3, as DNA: TGTGCCAGCAGCCAAGATAGGCGGGGGACCCTCCTTAGCACAGATACGCAGTATTTT.

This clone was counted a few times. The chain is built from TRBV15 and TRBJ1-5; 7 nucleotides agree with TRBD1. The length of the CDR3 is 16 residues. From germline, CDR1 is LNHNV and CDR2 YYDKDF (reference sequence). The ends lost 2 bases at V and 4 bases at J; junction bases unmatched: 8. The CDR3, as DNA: TGTGCCACCAGCAGATTCAGGGACAGACTTAATCAGCCCCAGCATTTT. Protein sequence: CATSRFRDRLNQPQHF.

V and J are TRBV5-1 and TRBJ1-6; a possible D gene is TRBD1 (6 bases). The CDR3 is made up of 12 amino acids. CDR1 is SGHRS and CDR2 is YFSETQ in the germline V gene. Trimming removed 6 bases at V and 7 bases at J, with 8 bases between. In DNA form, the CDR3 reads TGCGCCAGCAAGGGGGGGAATTCACCCCTCCACTTT. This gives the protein CASKGGNSPLHF.